This T cell receptor (beta chain) emerged from a study of blood T cell repertoires in COVID-19. In the study overall: The United States, Italy and Spain were the sources of the acute and convalescent COVID-19 samples. Sources were T cells, B-cell-depleted T cells, or PBMCs; the material itself was cDNA or gDNA.

Generated by immunoSEQ multiplex PCR, the TCRdb table keeps only in-frame clones and is missing some. The table has about 350,000 clones, about nine tenths seen once. Germline trimming cut 5 bases from V and 6 bases from J; bases unmatched to any gene: 12. The CDR3 contains 15 residues. Per germline, CDR1 SGHVS and CDR2 FQNEAQ. Self-reported history from a screening survey and questionnaire set each donor's cohort. Within 2 weeks of study entry, exposed participants had contacted a PCR-confirmed or clinician-diagnosed COVID-19 case. V gene TRBV7-8 combines with J gene TRBJ2-7, with TRBD1 matching 8 bases. Sequenced material: PBMCs or T cells enriched from blood (not recorded which). The sequence was collected from a woman in her 30s who had been exposed to COVID-19. CDR3 protein: CASSADAQGGREQYF. The CDR3 region has the DNA TGTGCCAGCAGCGCTGACGCACAGGGGGGTCGCGAGCAGTACTTC.